These T cell receptor beta chains were read from a single sample in a study of CD8 T cells in ankylosing spondylitis. TCRdb ran MiXCR on the 5' RACE reads and lists one entry per CDR3 protein. The sample contains under 550,000 distinct CDR3 sequences, 25% to 30% of which appear only once. Sequencing was carried out using blood, either unsorted or a sorted T cell fraction (not recorded which). The receptors stem from a male donor with ankylosing spondylitis. The CDR3 runs from the conserved cysteine through the conserved F or W. A D gene is named only where the DNA matches it firmly. Some rows have no size entry. The others give once, few or many, or a class for an expanded clone.

TRBV7-9	many	-	TRBJ2-5	TGTGCCAGCACCTTGATGGAGACCCAGTACTTC	CASTLMETQYF
TRBV15	-	TRBD2	TRBJ2-7	TGTGCCACCAGCAGAGATCTAGCGGGAGGGGCCTCCTACGAGCAGTACTTC	CATSRDLAGGASYEQYF
TRBV7-8	few	-	TRBJ2-3	TGTGCCAGCACCCAGGGGCGCACAGATACGCAGTATTTT	CASTQGRTDTQYF
TRBV30	-	TRBD1	TRBJ1-2	TGTGCCTGGACCTCGACAGGGAACTATGGCTACACCTTC	CAWTSTGNYGYTF
TRBV5-1	many	TRBD1	TRBJ1-4	TGCGCCAGCAGCGGGGACAGATATGAAAAACTGTTTTTT	CASSGDRYEKLFF
TRBV15	-	TRBD2	TRBJ2-2	TGTGCCACCAGCAGAGATTACGGGACTATTAACACCGGGGAGCTGTTTTTT	CATSRDYGTINTGELFF
TRBV5-1	-	-	TRBJ2-1	TGCGCCAGCAGCCCCCGTGGGTCCAGCTCCTACAATGAGCAGTTCTTC	CASSPRGSSSYNEQFF
TRBV10-3	-	-	TRBJ2-3	TGTGCCATCAGTGAGTATGGTGGCGGGACGGCAGATACGCAGTATTTT	CAISEYGGGTADTQYF
TRBV7-2	few	TRBD1	TRBJ1-2	TGTGCCAGCAGCCGGGACAGCCCCAAGGGTGGCTACACCTTC	CASSRDSPKGGYTF
TRBV7-2	-	-	TRBJ2-3	TGTGCCAGCAGCTTAGTATCGGGGCCAGAGCAGTATTTT	CASSLVSGPEQYF
TRBV29-1	-	-	TRBJ2-1	TGCAGCGTTGAAGGTCCGGAGGGTACGGCAGAGCAGTTCTTC	CSVEGPEGTAEQFF
TRBV4-2	-	-	TRBJ1-2	TGTGCCAGCAGCCAAGATGAGGGCGCGGGAATGAGGGGCTACACCTTC	CASSQDEGAGMRGYTF
TRBV20-1	few	TRBD1	TRBJ1-2	TGCAGTGCTAGACGAACAGGGGTACATGGCTACACCTTC	CSARRTGVHGYTF
TRBV11-2	many	-	TRBJ2-3	TGTGCCAGCAGCCCCGTGGCCAGCGGAGAAGATACGCAGTATTTT	CASSPVASGEDTQYF
TRBV20-1	-	TRBD1	TRBJ1-2	TGCAGTGCCCCGGAGGCCAGGGGGAACTATGGCTACACCTTC	CSAPEARGNYGYTF
TRBV4-2	few	-	TRBJ2-3	TGTGCCAGCAGCCAAGATTTTTACGGGGGAAGCACAGATACGCAGTATTTT	CASSQDFYGGSTDTQYF
TRBV7-9	once	-	TRBJ2-5	TGTGCCAGCACCCAGGGAAGGGGGCAAGGAGGGGAGACCCAGTACTTC	CASTQGRGQGGETQYF
TRBV20-1	-	TRBD2	TRBJ2-6	TGCAGTGCTAGGGCCCCGGGGGGGGAGCTCAGCTCTGGGGCCAACGTCCTGACTTTC	CSARAPGGELSSGANVLTF
TRBV3-1	-	TRBD2	TRBJ2-1	TGTGCCAGCAGCCAAGAGGCGATAGCGGGAAACAATGAGCAGTTCTTC	CASSQEAIAGNNEQFF
TRBV7-8	-	-	TRBJ2-1	TGTGCCAGCAGCTCGGGCGCCTTAGGGGAGCAGTTCTTC	CASSSGALGEQFF
TRBV21-1	-	-	TRBJ1-1	TGTGCCAGCAGCGACCGGACAGGGGCGAGTACTGAAGCTTTCTTT	CASSDRTGASTEAFF
TRBV5-8	-	TRBD1	TRBJ1-1	TGTGCCAGCAGAGACAGGGGGTCGGTGACTGAAGCTTTCTTT	CASRDRGSVTEAFF
TRBV7-9	-	-	TRBJ1-2	TGTGCCAGCAGCCCCTCGGTCGAAGCGTCAGGCTACACCTTC	CASSPSVEASGYTF
TRBV20-1	-	-	TRBJ2-1	TGCAGTGCTCCCACAGGGAGCTCCTACAATGAGCAGTTCTTC	CSAPTGSSYNEQFF
TRBV20-1	-	-	TRBJ2-5	TGCGCGCCTATGAGGCCAACCTCTCGGACCCAGTACTTC	CAPMRPTSRTQYF
TRBV21-1	few	-	TRBJ2-1	TGTGCCAGCAGCAAAGTAGGGCAGAAGTCGAGACCTGAGCAGTTCTTC	CASSKVGQKSRPEQFF
TRBV6-2/TRBV6-3	few	TRBD1	TRBJ2-1	TGTGCCAGCAGTTACTCCGGGACAGGGAGTTGGGGTGAGCAGTTCTTC	CASSYSGTGSWGEQFF
TRBV12-3/TRBV12-4	few	-	TRBJ2-2	TGTGCCAGCAGTTTAGGACAGGTGAACACCGGGGAGCTGTTTTTT	CASSLGQVNTGELFF
TRBV5-1	-	-	TRBJ1-1	TGCGCCAGCAGCTACCTGACCCCCGGCGATCCGTCTGAAGCTTTCTTT	CASSYLTPGDPSEAFF